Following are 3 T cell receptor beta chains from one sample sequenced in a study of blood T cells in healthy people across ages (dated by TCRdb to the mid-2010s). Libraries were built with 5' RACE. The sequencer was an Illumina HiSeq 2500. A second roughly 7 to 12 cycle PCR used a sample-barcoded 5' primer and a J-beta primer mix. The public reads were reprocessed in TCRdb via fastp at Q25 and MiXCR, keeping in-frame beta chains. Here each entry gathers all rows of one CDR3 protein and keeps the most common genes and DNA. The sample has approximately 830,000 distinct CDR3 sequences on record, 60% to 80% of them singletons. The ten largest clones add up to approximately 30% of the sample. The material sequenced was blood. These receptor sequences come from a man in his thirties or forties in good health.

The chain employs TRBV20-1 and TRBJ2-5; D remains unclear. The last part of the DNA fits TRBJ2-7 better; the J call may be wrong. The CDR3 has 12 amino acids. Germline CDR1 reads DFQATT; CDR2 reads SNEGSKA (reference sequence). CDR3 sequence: CSAREVGYEQYF. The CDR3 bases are TGCAGTGCTAGAGAGGTCGGCTACGAGCAGTACTTC.

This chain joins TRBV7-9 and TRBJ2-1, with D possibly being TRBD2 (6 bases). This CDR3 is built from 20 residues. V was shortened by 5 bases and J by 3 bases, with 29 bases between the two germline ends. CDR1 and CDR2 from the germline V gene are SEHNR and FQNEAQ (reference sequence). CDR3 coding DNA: TGTGCCAGCAGCCCGATTCCCTCTGGATTGGGACTTTTAATCTACAATGAGCAGTTCTTC. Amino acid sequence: CASSPIPSGLGLLIYNEQFF.

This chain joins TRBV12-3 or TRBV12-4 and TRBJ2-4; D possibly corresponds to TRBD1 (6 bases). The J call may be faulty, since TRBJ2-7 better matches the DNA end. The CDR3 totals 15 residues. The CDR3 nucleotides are TGTGCCAGCAGTTTATTGGGTAGGGGGTTCTACGAGCAGTACTTC. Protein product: CASSLLGRGFYEQYF.